This TCR beta chain was retrieved from a study of early T cells in non-severe SARS-CoV-2 infection. Across the whole study: The chains were unpaired, and the sequenced material was bulk RNA from unsorted whole blood.

Trimming removed 4 bases at V and 1 base at J, with 15 bases between. The CDR3 is made up of 15 amino acids. Germline lookup yields CDR1 SGHDT and CDR2 YYEEEE. TCRdb re-analysed the 5' RACE reads in MiXCR, keeping a single row per CDR3 protein. The table records about 110,000 distinct CDR3 sequences, roughly 11% of them present only once. This clonotype occurred many times. Its specificity is unknown. The study's findings and limits: Matching with VDJdb favored anti-spike CD8 responses (missing private and CD4 specificities).

This TCR came from an adult who was a healthcare worker with PCR-confirmed SARS-CoV-2 infection or an uninfected control (not recorded which). The sample taken for sequencing was whole blood. The rearrangement links TRBV5-6 to TRBJ2-7, with D unresolved. CDR3 region: CASSPPRGPSYEQYF. The DNA of the CDR3 is TGTGCCAGCAGCCCCCCGAGAGGACCGTCCTACGAGCAGTACTTC.